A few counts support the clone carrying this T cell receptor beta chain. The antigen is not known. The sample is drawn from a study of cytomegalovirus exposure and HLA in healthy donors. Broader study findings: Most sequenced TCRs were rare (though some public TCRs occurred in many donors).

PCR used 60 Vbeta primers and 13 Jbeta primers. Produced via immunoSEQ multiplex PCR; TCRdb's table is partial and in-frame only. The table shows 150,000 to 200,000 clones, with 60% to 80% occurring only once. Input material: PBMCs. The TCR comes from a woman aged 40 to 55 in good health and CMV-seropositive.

The CDR3 region is CASSLGQALGDEQFF. CDR3 DNA sequence: TGTGCCAGCAGCTTAGGACAGGCCCTCGGGGATGAGCAGTTCTTC. J is TRBJ2-1 and V is TRBV7-9; TRBD1 is a possible D gene (6 bases). Trimming removed 1 base at V and 8 bases at J, with 15 bases between. This CDR3 comprises 15 residues. The V gene's germline CDR1 is SEHNR and CDR2 FQNEAQ (reference sequence).